This T cell receptor (beta chain) was captured in a study of blood T cell repertoires in COVID-19. Study context: Sites in the United States, Italy and Spain provided acute and convalescent COVID-19 samples. T cells, B-cell-depleted T cells, or PBMCs supplied cDNA or gDNA.

In the original processing: Reference gene primer amplification gave estimated nucleated cell counts. Data came from immunoSEQ multiplex PCR; TCRdb stores just in-frame clones and leaves some out. V and J calls and clone size are given by that table; D and trimming were obtained from the DNA. Of 15,000 or so clones in the sample, 80% to 90% were seen once. From germline, CDR1 is MNHEY and CDR2 SVGEGT. With 2 bases removed from V and 4 bases from J, the gap between germline ends came to 8 bases. CDR3 size: 13 residues. Specimen: peripheral blood. The receptor was derived from a man in his fifties with active COVID-19. The V and J genes are TRBV6-2 or TRBV6-3 and TRBJ2-5; D is unresolved. The CDR3 loop is CASSYVRVETQYF. The CDR3, as DNA: TGTGCCAGCAGTTACGTACGGGTAGAGACCCAGTACTTC.